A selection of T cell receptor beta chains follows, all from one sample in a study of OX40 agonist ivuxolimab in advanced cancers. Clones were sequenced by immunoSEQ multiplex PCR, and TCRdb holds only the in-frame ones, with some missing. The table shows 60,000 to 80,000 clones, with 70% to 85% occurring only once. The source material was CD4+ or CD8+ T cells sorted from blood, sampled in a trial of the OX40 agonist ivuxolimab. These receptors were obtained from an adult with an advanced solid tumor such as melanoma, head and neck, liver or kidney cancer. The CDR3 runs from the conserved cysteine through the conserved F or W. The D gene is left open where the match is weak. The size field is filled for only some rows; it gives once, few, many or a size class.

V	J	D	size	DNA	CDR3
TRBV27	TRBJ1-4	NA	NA	TGTGCCAGCAGTTTTTACGGGGGGGGCCCAAATGAAAAACTGTTTTTT	CASSFYGGGPNEKLFF
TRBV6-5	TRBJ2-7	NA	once	TGTGCCAGCAGTCCTAGGGCTAACTACGAGCAGTACTTC	CASSPRANYEQYF
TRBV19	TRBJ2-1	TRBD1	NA	TGTGCCAGTAATTCAGGGGGTGGTGAGCAGTTCTTC	CASNSGGGEQFF
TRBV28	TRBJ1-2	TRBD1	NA	TGTGCCAGCAGACGGGACAGGGTGAGGACTAACTATGGCTACACCTTC	CASRRDRVRTNYGYTF
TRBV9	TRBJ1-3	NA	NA	TGTGCCAGCAGCGTAGCTGGGTATCCTGGAAACACCATATATTTT	CASSVAGYPGNTIYF
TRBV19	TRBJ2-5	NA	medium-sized	TGTGCCAGTAGTATAGCCAGGGAAGAGACCCAGTACTTC	CASSIAREETQYF
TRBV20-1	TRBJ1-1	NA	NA	TGCAGTGCTAGTAACACTGAAGCTTTCTTT	CSASNTEAFF
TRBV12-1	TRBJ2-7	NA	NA	TGTGCCAGCAGCTTTACCTACGAGCAGTACTTC	CASSFTYEQYF
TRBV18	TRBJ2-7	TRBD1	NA	TGTGCCAGCTCACTGGACAGGGCGACCTACGAGCAGTACTTC	CASSLDRATYEQYF
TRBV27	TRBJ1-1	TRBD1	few	TGTGCCAGCAGTTTATCAGCCGGGACAGGGATGACTTTCTTT	CASSLSAGTGMTFF
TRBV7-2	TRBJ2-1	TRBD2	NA	TGTGCCAGCAGCCGTAGCGGGAGGGCCGATAATGAGCAGTTCTTC	CASSRSGRADNEQFF
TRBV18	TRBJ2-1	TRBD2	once	TGTGCCAGCTCACCTACTAGCGGGAGGTTCTATGAGCAGTTCTTC	CASSPTSGRFYEQFF
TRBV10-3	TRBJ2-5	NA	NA	TGTGCCATCAGTGAGAGCGAGTTGGATGAGACCCAGTACTTC	CAISESELDETQYF
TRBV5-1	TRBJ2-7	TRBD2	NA	TGCGCCAGCAGCTTACCAACTAGCGGGAGTGCGGACGAGCAGTACTTC	CASSLPTSGSADEQYF